The T cell receptor beta chain under discussion was sequenced for a study of technical replicates of blood from a handful of donors (dated 2017 in TCRdb). Remarks on this clone: The antigen this receptor binds is unknown. No clone much larger than this one lies a single base away; base qualities are absent.

Clipping removes 6 bases from V and 0 bases from J, with 13 as the unmatched junction base count. CDR1 and CDR2 (SNHLY, FYNNEI) derive from the germline V gene. CDR3 length: 17 amino acids, cysteine to phenylalanine. Only CDR3 DNA is held: 51 bases, read in frame from base 1. The library was produced with the immunoSEQ multiplex PCR assay. Sourced from immuneACCESS, this table was stored by TCRdb with only in-frame sequences that have V and J called. A share of the clones is absent; for the studies checked, an unresolved V gene accounts for under half, and the remainder has no known explanation. The sample contains about 76,000 clones, approximately 97% of them found a single time. The ten largest clones add up to approximately 0.2% of the sample.

The sequence is built from TRBV2 and TRBJ2-5, and 7 junctional nucleotides match TRBD2. The sequenced sample was T cells isolated from PBMCs. The TCR was taken from a human donor in good health. The DNA is as follows: TGTGCCAGCAGCCATATGAAGAGCGGGAACTACCAAGAGACCCAGTACTTC. Its protein is CASSHMKSGNYQETQYF.